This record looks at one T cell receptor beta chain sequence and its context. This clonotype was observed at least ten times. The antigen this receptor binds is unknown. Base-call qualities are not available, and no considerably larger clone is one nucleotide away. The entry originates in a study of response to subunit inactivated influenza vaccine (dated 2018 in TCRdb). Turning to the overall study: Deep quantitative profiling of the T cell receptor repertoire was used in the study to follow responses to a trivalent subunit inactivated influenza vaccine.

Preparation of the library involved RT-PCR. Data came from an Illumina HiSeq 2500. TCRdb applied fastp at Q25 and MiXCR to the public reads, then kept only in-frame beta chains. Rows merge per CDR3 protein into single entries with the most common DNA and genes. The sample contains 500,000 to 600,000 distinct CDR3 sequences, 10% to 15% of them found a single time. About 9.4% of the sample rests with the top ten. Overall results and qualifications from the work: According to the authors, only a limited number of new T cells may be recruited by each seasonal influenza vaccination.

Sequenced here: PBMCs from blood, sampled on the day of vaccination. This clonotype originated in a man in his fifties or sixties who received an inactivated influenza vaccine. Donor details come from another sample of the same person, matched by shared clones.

CDR3 reads: CASSLAGGYTF. The DNA is TGTGCCAGCAGCTTAGCGGGCGGCTACACCTTC. The chain is assembled from TRBV7-9 and TRBJ1-2; a confident D gene designation cannot be given. CDR1 SEHNR and CDR2 FQNEAQ are derived from the germline V gene (reference sequence). The CDR3, cysteine through phenylalanine, is 11 amino acids long. The CDR3 DNA has 33 bases and is translated from base 1. Trimming at the junction amounts to 0 bases on V and 8 bases on J, and the germline ends lie 4 bases apart.